A single sample gave rise to the 17 T cell receptor beta chains below, sequenced in a study of T-cell memory formation after mild COVID-19 (dated by TCRdb to about 2021). Library preparation was by 5' RACE. Sequencing was performed on an Illumina NovaSeq 6000. TCRdb took the public reads, trimmed them with fastp at Q25, ran MiXCR for clone calling and kept in-frame beta chains. CDR3 protein sequences are deduplicated, and each keeps its most common genes and DNA. For this sample the table gives 110,000 or so distinct CDR3 sequences, of which 20% to 25% were detected only once. The ten largest clones represent around 40% of the sample. The sample was PBMCs or a T cell subset sorted from them (not recorded which). The receptors come from a man younger than 30 who had mild COVID-19 (a few samples of this study predate the infection). The sample titles of this study are shuffled in the database, so cell type and time point are left out; the donor was told from shared clones.

The chain uses TRBV7-2 and TRBJ2-3, with D perhaps TRBD1 or TRBD2 (6 bases each). The CDR3 has 17 residues. The V and J ends lost 0 bases and 2 bases respectively, with 15 bases between them. CDR1 and CDR2 from the germline V gene are SGHTA and FQGNSA. The CDR3 coding sequence is TGTGCCAGCAGCTTAGCATTGGGGGGCGGTGACACAGATACGCAGTATTTT. Amino acid sequence: CASSLALGGGDTDTQYF.

This chain links TRBV9 with TRBJ2-1; maybe TRBD2 (5 bases). Germline V gene lookup returns CDR1 SGDLS and CDR2 YYNGEE. CDR3 length: 16 amino acids. V gave up 1 base and J gave up 0 bases, with 11 bases separating them. The CDR3 nucleotides are TGTGCCAGCAGCGTACGTTCGGGGAGCTCCTACAATGAGCAGTTCTTC. As protein: CASSVRSGSSYNEQFF.

This clonotype has just a few counts. The rearrangement joins TRBV2 to TRBJ1-5; tentative D call: TRBD1 (5 bases). Between the trimmed V and J ends, which lost 8 bases and 7 bases, there was a span of 12 bases. The CDR3 loop spans 12 amino acids. Germline V lookup: CDR1 SNHLY, CDR2 FYNNEI. This chain's CDR3 is CASRMRGQPQHF. For the CDR3, the DNA is TGTGCCAGCCGCATGAGGGGACAGCCCCAGCATTTT.

This clonotype was seen more than once but under ten times. V and J are TRBV6-1 and TRBJ2-2, with 9 bases aligning to TRBD1. The CDR3 has 14 amino acids. CDR1 is MNHNS, CDR2 SASEGT, per germline. Trimming at V came to 8 bases and at J to 9 bases, leaving 10 bases not matched to a gene. The CDR3 bases are TGTGCCAGCGTGACGGGACAGGGCATACGGGAGCTGTTTTTT. It specifies CASVTGQGIRELFF.

This clonotype was recorded a few times. The genes are TRBV11-2 and TRBJ2-1, with a weak D call TRBD2 (6 bases). Germline CDR1 is SGHAT and CDR2 is FQNNGV. The CDR3 contains 12 residues. V lost 4 bases and J lost 9, with 10 bases in between. CDR3 sequence (DNA): TGTGCCAGCAGCTGGACCGGGAGTGAGCAGTTCTTC. It translates to CASSWTGSEQFF.

Within the sample, this clonotype is medium-sized. The chain joins TRBV5-6 to TRBJ2-3, with D possibly being TRBD2 (5 bases). The V and J ends lost 1 base and 5 bases respectively, with 17 bases between them. The CDR3 consists of 16 residues. Germline V CDR1 and CDR2: SGHDT, YYEEEE. CDR3 coding DNA: TGTGCCAGCAGCTTGACGGACGGGAACCGAGTAGATACGCAGTATTTT. This translates into CASSLTDGNRVDTQYF.

The chain combines TRBV5-1 with TRBJ2-1; D is perhaps TRBD1 (6 bases). Per the germline V gene, CDR1 is SGHRS and CDR2 is YFSETQ. The CDR3 runs to 15 residues. With 3 bases removed from V and 4 bases from J, the gap between germline ends came to 14 bases. The CDR3 sequence: CASSWGQPPYNEQFF. CDR3 sequence (DNA): TGCGCCAGCAGCTGGGGGCAGCCACCATACAATGAGCAGTTCTTC.

This clonotype turned up a few times. The chain recombines TRBV6-6 with TRBJ2-2; D is undetermined. With 4 bases removed from V and 6 bases from J, the gap between germline ends came to 9 bases. The CDR3 has 13 amino acids. Germline V gene lookup returns CDR1 MNHNY and CDR2 SVGAGI (reference sequence). In nucleotides, the CDR3 is TGTGCCAGCAGTTCGTTAGGGTCCGGGGAGCTGTTTTTT. It encodes CASSSLGSGELFF.

The table lists this clonotype with a few counts. This chain connects TRBV18 to TRBJ1-2, with D maybe TRBD1 (6 bases). Germline CDR1 reads KGHSH; CDR2 reads LQKENI. The CDR3 contains 15 residues. V lost 0 bases and J lost 0, with 8 bases in between. The CDR3 here is CASSPPDRTNYGYTF. Written as DNA, the CDR3 is TGTGCCAGCTCACCACCGGACAGAACTAACTATGGCTACACCTTC.

This clonotype was observed a handful of times. This rearrangement joins TRBV27 to TRBJ1-1; 7 bases align to TRBD1. The CDR3 has 15 amino acids. Per germline, CDR1 MNHEY and CDR2 SMNVEV (reference sequence). The ends lost 3 bases at V and 4 bases at J; junction bases unmatched: 8. The CDR3 reads CASSLKGAGSTEAFF. In DNA form, the CDR3 reads TGTGCCAGCAGTTTGAAGGGGGCTGGTAGCACTGAAGCTTTCTTT.

The chain carries TRBV7-9 and TRBJ1-2; tentative D call: TRBD1 (5 bases). This CDR3 spans 17 amino acids. V was clipped by 5 bases and J by 2 bases, with 21 bases between them. Germline CDR1 reads SEHNR; CDR2 reads FQNEAQ (reference sequence). DNA for the CDR3: TGTGCCAGCAGCCGCTTTATGAGTGCAGGGACCAACTATGGCTACACCTTC. Amino acids: CASSRFMSAGTNYGYTF.

The J gene is TRBJ2-2, the V gene TRBV7-9; no definite D call. CDR1 and CDR2 from the germline V gene are SEHNR and FQNEAQ (reference sequence). The CDR3 is 18 amino acids. V was shortened by 5 bases and J by 6 bases, with 25 bases between the two germline ends. CDR3 DNA sequence: TGTGCCAGCAGCCCAATATCAGCCCGCGGTGATTCGTCCGGGGAGCTGTTTTTT. Its translation is CASSPISARGDSSGELFF.

CDR3 loop: CASSQALDSWGADTQYF. In nucleotides, the CDR3 is TGCGCCAGCAGCCAAGCGTTGGACAGCTGGGGAGCAGATACGCAGTATTTT. The chain couples TRBV4-3 to TRBJ2-3; perhaps TRBD1 as D (6 bases). The CDR3 has 17 residues. V was shortened by 1 base and J by 4 bases, with 18 bases between the two germline ends. Germline loops: CDR1 LGHNA, CDR2 YSLEER.

This clonotype came up once. V gene TRBV7-3 combines with J gene TRBJ1-4; no definite D call. The CDR3 has 19 residues. The ends were cut back, 2 bases at V and 5 bases at J, with 24 bases in the middle. CDR1 is SGHTA, CDR2 FQGTGA, per germline. CDR3 region: CASSLYSLGNVSPNEKLFF. The CDR3 nucleotides read TGTGCCAGCAGCTTATATAGTTTGGGGAACGTGAGTCCAAATGAAAAACTGTTTTTT. The full variable domain, in which reference TRBV7-3 and TRBJ1-4 provide the parts outside the CDR3, is GAGVSQTPSNKVTEKGKYVELRCDPISGHTALYWYRQSLGQGPEFLIYFQGTGAADDSGLPNDRFFAVRPEGSVSTLKIQRTERGDSAVYLCASSLYSLGNVSPNEKLFFGSGTQLSVL.

CDR3 residues: CASSPHRSTDTQYF. Here the CDR3 DNA reads TGCGCCAGCAGCCCCCATCGTAGCACAGATACGCAGTATTTT. The gene calls are TRBV4-1 and TRBJ2-3; D is uncertain. Germline values: CDR1 MGHRA, CDR2 YSYEKL. Trimming cost V 4 bases and J 0 bases, with 8 bases left between them. The CDR3 loop spans 14 amino acids.

This clonotype was seen a few times. V and J are TRBV27 and TRBJ2-1; 9 bases map to TRBD2. Germline V gene lookup returns CDR1 MNHEY and CDR2 SMNVEV (reference sequence). The CDR3 has 14 amino acids. V shed 8 bases, J shed 6 bases, and the junction held 8 bases outside the gene matches. The CDR3 is CASAVLTSGNEQFF. In DNA, the CDR3 is TGTGCCAGCGCAGTGCTGACTAGCGGCAATGAGCAGTTCTTC.

This clonotype was seen many times. The chain links TRBV27 to TRBJ1-1; 9 nucleotides align to TRBD1. Germline V gene data show CDR1 as MNHEY and CDR2 as SMNVEV (reference sequence). V shed 2 bases and J 10 bases; nucleotides not matched to a gene: 8. This CDR3 is built from 14 residues. The CDR3 sequence: CASSLNTGGRVAFF. The CDR3 DNA sequence: TGTGCCAGCAGTTTAAACACAGGGGGCAGGGTAGCTTTCTTT.